The clone carrying this TCR beta chain has more than one count but fewer than ten. This entry comes from a study of response to subunit inactivated influenza vaccine. TCRdb ran MiXCR on the RT-PCR reads and lists one entry per CDR3 protein. This table holds roughly 550,000 distinct CDR3 sequences, around a quarter found once. The same sample was also studied in work on T cells expressing NK-cell markers. That study adds: cDNA encoding TCR beta was synthesized via 5'RACE template switching incorporating UMIs. The share of CD8+ T cells held by dominant NKG2C+ clonotypes was about 1.0-8% in about 6 donors. Uncertainty persisted over the HCMV specificity of expanded NKG2C+ T cell clones.

The sequences come from CD4+ T cells sorted from PBMCs, collected 11 to 12 days after vaccination. This sequence originates from a man aged 45-65 years who received an inactivated influenza vaccine.

This CDR3 reads CASSLVPSGGPVSNTQYF. Written as DNA, the CDR3 is TGTGCCAGCAGCTTAGTTCCCTCGGGGGGGCCAGTCTCAAATACGCAGTATTTT. J is TRBJ2-3 and V is TRBV11-2, with TRBD2 matching over 8 bases. The junction had 16 bases not matched to a gene; V was cut back by 1 base and J by 7 bases. Germline V gives CDR1 SGHAT, CDR2 FQNNGV. The CDR3 consists of 18 residues.